Shown below are 19 T cell receptor beta chains from a single sample sequenced in a study of cytomegalovirus exposure and HLA in healthy donors. Primers included in the PCR were 60 Vbeta and 13 Jbeta primers. Data came from immunoSEQ multiplex PCR; TCRdb stores just in-frame clones and leaves some out. Of under 200,000 clones in the sample, 77% were seen once. Source material: PBMCs. These receptors were taken from a woman aged 40-49 years in good health and CMV-seropositive.

J is TRBJ1-4 and V is TRBV7-2, with 9 bases that match TRBD1. Looked up from germline, CDR1 is SGHTA and CDR2 is FQGNSA. The ends lost 4 bases at V and 4 bases at J; junction bases unmatched: 7. The CDR3 extends over 16 amino acids. DNA for the CDR3: TGTGCCAGCAGCTCTCACACGGGACAGGGTAATGAAAAACTGTTTTTT. Its protein product is CASSSHTGQGNEKLFF.

V is TRBV7-9 and J is TRBJ2-1; D gene ambiguous. The CDR3 covers 15 residues. Trimming stripped 3 bases from V and 10 bases from J, with 19 bases between. CDR1 is SEHNR, CDR2 FQNEAQ, per germline (reference sequence). The CDR3 DNA follows: TGTGCCAGCAGCTTTGGAGCTCTCCCGCATGGGGAGCAGTTCTTC. This sequence encodes CASSFGALPHGEQFF.

J is TRBJ1-1 and V is TRBV14; TRBD1 matches 10 bases. This CDR3 contains 17 residues. Germline assignment: CDR1 SGHDN and CDR2 FVKESK. Losses at the gene ends were 3 bases for V and 5 bases for J; bases not matched to a gene: 12. CDR3 nucleotide sequence: TGTGCCAGCAGCCAGTTTACCGGGACAGGGGTCGGAACTGAAGCTTTCTTT. As protein: CASSQFTGTGVGTEAFF. Drawing the rest from reference TRBV14 and TRBJ1-1, the complete variable domain is EAGVTQFPSHSVIEKGQTVTLRCDPISGHDNLYWYRRVMGKEIKFLLHFVKESKQDESGMPNNRFLAERTGGTYSTLKVQPAELEDSGVYFCASSQFTGTGVGTEAFFGQGTRLTVV.

The genes are TRBV10-1 and TRBJ2-7; TRBD2 agrees at 10 bases. The V segment lost 4 bases and the J segment 1 base; nucleotides outside the gene matches: 7. Germline CDR1 WNHNN, CDR2 SYGVQD (reference sequence). This CDR3 spans 16 amino acids. The CDR3: CASSGIPGLASYEQYF. CDR3 nucleotide sequence: TGCGCCAGCAGTGGGATTCCGGGACTAGCGTCCTACGAGCAGTACTTC.

This clone was observed a few times. This rearrangement joins TRBV7-8 to TRBJ1-1, with D possibly TRBD1 on 6 matching bases. Germline-derived CDR1 and CDR2 are SGHVS and FQNEAQ. This CDR3 contains 16 residues. V lost 2 bases to trimming and J lost 0 bases, with 13 bases between them. As DNA, the CDR3 is TGTGCCAGCAGCTTAACCGGGCAGGGGTTGAACACTGAAGCTTTCTTT. Encoded protein: CASSLTGQGLNTEAFF.

This rearrangement joins TRBV5-5 to TRBJ2-7; D is uncertain. Looked up from germline, CDR1 is SGHKS and CDR2 is YYEKEE (reference sequence). Trimming pared 5 bases from V and 3 bases from J, leaving 12 bases between. The CDR3 has 13 amino acids. CDR3 residues: CASSPPSVYEQYF. In DNA form, the CDR3 reads TGTGCCAGCAGTCCCCCGTCGGTCTACGAGCAGTACTTC.

The rearrangement uses TRBV2 and TRBJ1-1; 7 bases map to TRBD1. This CDR3 has 13 residues. CDR1 is SNHLY and CDR2 is FYNNEI in the germline V gene. CDR3 protein: CAQPQGGRAEAFF. CDR3 DNA sequence: TGTGCTCAGCCCCAGGGGGGCCGTGCTGAAGCTTTCTTT.

The chain couples TRBV6-1 to TRBJ2-5; the D gene is possibly TRBD1 (6 bases). The V gene lost 4 bases and the J gene lost 5 bases, with 29 bases spanning the gap. Germline V gene data show CDR1 as MNHNS and CDR2 as SASEGT. This CDR3 is built from 19 residues. The CDR3: CASSALVSLQGYTRETQYF. In DNA, the CDR3 is TGTGCCAGCAGTGCCCTAGTCTCCTTACAGGGATATACTAGGGAGACCCAGTACTTC.

The chain uses TRBV5-6 and TRBJ2-7; the match to TRBD1 covers 10 bases. Germline CDR1 SGHDT, CDR2 YYEEEE. J was trimmed by 6 bases and V by 4 bases; bases with no gene match: 10. This CDR3 contains 15 residues. DNA for the CDR3: TGTGCCAGCAGCCCCGGACAGGGGGAAGGGGGCGAGCAGTACTTC. The encoded protein is CASSPGQGEGGEQYF.

This rearrangement joins TRBV5-6 to TRBJ1-4; D might be TRBD1 (6 bases). Germline V gives CDR1 SGHDT, CDR2 YYEEEE. The CDR3 is 16 residues long. V dropped 2 bases and J dropped 2 bases, with 13 bases sitting between them. As DNA, the CDR3 is TGTGCCAGCAGCTTTGAACAGGGAAGGACTAATGAAAAACTGTTTTTT. It yields the protein CASSFEQGRTNEKLFF. The full variable domain, with the rest looked up from reference TRBV5-6 and TRBJ1-4, is DAGVTQSPTHLIKTRGQQVTLRCSPKSGHDTVSWYQQALGQGPQFIFQYYEEEERQRGNFPDRFSGHQFPNYSSELNVNALLLGDSALYLCASSFEQGRTNEKLFFGSGTQLSVL.

The J gene is TRBJ2-7, the V gene TRBV7-2, with D unclear. The germline CDR1 and CDR2 sequences are SGHTA and FQGNSA. Trimming took 4 bases from V and 2 from J, leaving 12 bases between them. This CDR3 has 14 amino acids. CDR3 sequence reads: CASSSPQETYEQYF. Here the CDR3 DNA reads TGTGCCAGCAGCTCCCCCCAGGAAACCTACGAGCAGTACTTC.

The chain carries TRBV30 and TRBJ1-2; no reliable D call. The CDR3 totals 13 residues. Germline V lookup: CDR1 GTSNPN, CDR2 SVGIG (reference sequence). Trimming took off 2 bases at V and 0 bases at J, with 7 bases between the two ends. CDR3 amino acids: CAWSPDSNYGYTF. DNA of the CDR3: TGTGCCTGGAGTCCCGACTCTAACTATGGCTACACCTTC. Full variable domain (remainder filled in from reference TRBV30 and TRBJ1-2): SQTIHQWPATLVQPVGSPLSLECTVEGTSNPNLYWYRQAAGRGLQLLFYSVGIGQISSEVPQNLSASRPQDRQFILSSKKLLLSDSGFYLCAWSPDSNYGYTFGSGTRLTVV.

This chain joins TRBV5-4 and TRBJ1-1, with TRBD1 as a possible D gene (5 bases). This CDR3 region has 14 residues. The germline V and J ends were trimmed by 3 bases and 4 bases, with 13 bases remaining between them. Germline-derived CDR1 and CDR2 are SGHNT and YYREEE (reference sequence). CDR3 residues: CASSSDTTGTEAFF. CDR3 coding DNA: TGTGCCAGCAGCTCAGACACCACAGGCACTGAAGCTTTCTTT.

This clone was counted a single time. The rearrangement uses TRBV5-4 and TRBJ1-3; D is unclear. The CDR3 has 15 amino acids. Trimming removed 4 bases from V and 4 bases from J, with 15 bases in between. Germline V CDR1 and CDR2: SGHNT, YYREEE (reference sequence). CDR3 DNA: TGTGCCAGCAGCGTAGGATCGAGGCCGGGAAACACCATATATTTT. Translation gives CASSVGSRPGNTIYF.

The chain uses TRBV9 and TRBJ2-2; 7 positions match TRBD1. The V gene end was trimmed by 0 bases and the J gene end by 3 bases; junction bases not matched to a gene: 8. The length of the CDR3 is 17 residues. Germline loops: CDR1 SGDLS, CDR2 YYNGEE. The chain's CDR3 is CASSVGGRGPDTGELFF. The CDR3 DNA is TGTGCCAGCAGCGTAGGGGGTAGGGGGCCGGACACCGGGGAGCTGTTTTTT.

V and J are TRBV9 and TRBJ1-4; no reliable D call. Trimming shortened V by 0 bases and J by 3 bases, and 9 bases separated the two germline ends. Germline V lookup: CDR1 SGDLS, CDR2 YYNGEE. The CDR3 has 15 amino acids. This CDR3 is CASSVESRSNEKLFF. The CDR3 DNA follows: TGTGCCAGCAGCGTAGAATCACGGTCTAATGAAAAACTGTTTTTT. Filled out from reference TRBV9 and TRBJ1-4, the complete variable domain reads DSGVTQTPKHLITATGQRVTLRCSPRSGDLSVYWYQQSLDQGLQFLIQYYNGEERAKGNILERFSAQQFPDLHSELNLSSLELGDSALYFCASSVESRSNEKLFFGSGTQLSVL.

The chain links TRBV4-1 to TRBJ1-1; D uncertain. V was trimmed by 4 bases and J by 4 bases, leaving 10 bases between them. Germline CDR1 and CDR2: MGHRA and YSYEKL. The CDR3 runs to 13 residues. CDR3 amino acids: CASSRQEFTEAFF. In DNA form, the CDR3 reads TGCGCCAGCAGCCGTCAGGAATTCACTGAAGCTTTCTTT.

This clone was recorded once. This sequence joins TRBV5-1 and TRBJ2-7; 7 bases are shared with TRBD1. Germline V gene data show CDR1 as SGHRS and CDR2 as YFSETQ. The V and J ends lost 0 bases and 6 bases, in that order; junction bases with no gene match: 3. The CDR3 loop spans 13 amino acids. CDR3 DNA: TGCGCCAGCAGCTTGGGAGACAGGGTCGAGCAGTACTTC. Translation gives CASSLGDRVEQYF.

CDR3 nucleotide sequence: TGCGCCAGCAGCTTGGGCTTGGGACTCGTACAAGAGACCCAGTACTTC. It codes for CASSLGLGLVQETQYF. The V call is TRBV5-1, the J call TRBJ2-5, with a possible D match to TRBD2 (6 bases). This CDR3 has 16 amino acids. Germline V gene sequence: CDR1 SGHRS, CDR2 YFSETQ. Trimming stripped 0 bases from V and 2 bases from J, with 14 bases between.